Each of the 26 T cell receptor beta chains below was sequenced from the same sample in a study of blood T cell repertoires in COVID-19. Repertoires were generated with immunoSEQ multiplex PCR, while TCRdb's copy carries only in-frame clones and drops some. This sample has under 13,000 clones, with 83% found just once. Sequences were obtained from peripheral blood. The receptors originated from a human donor in a cohort sampled during active COVID-19.

The chain couples TRBV25-1 to TRBJ2-1; no clear D. The germline gives CDR1 MGHDK, CDR2 SYGVNS. The V end lost 3 bases, the J end lost 7 bases, and 10 bases lay between the germline ends. The CDR3 has 13 residues. CDR3 coding DNA: TGTGCCAGCAGTGACCCAGTTTGGAATGAGCAGTTCTTC. Protein: CASSDPVWNEQFF. Combining the CDR3 with reference TRBV25-1 and TRBJ2-1 gives the whole variable domain EADIYQTPRYLVIGTGKKITLECSQTMGHDKMYWYQQDPGMELHLIHYSYGVNSTEKGDLSSESTVSRIRTEHFPLTLESARPSHTSQYLCASSDPVWNEQFFGPGTRLTVL.

This clone was seen more than once but under ten times. The chain uses TRBV19 and TRBJ2-7; D might be TRBD2 (5 bases). Germline V gene sequence: CDR1 LNHDA, CDR2 SQIVND (reference sequence). This CDR3 has 17 residues. V shed 1 base and J shed 5 bases, with 21 bases lying between them. The CDR3 here is CASSIGVPSGSLDEQYF. The CDR3, as DNA: TGTGCCAGTAGTATAGGCGTGCCCTCGGGAAGTTTGGACGAGCAGTACTTC.

Here the CDR3 DNA reads TGCAGTGCTAGTAGCCGCATTGGCGGGGAGCTGTTTTTT. As protein: CSASSRIGGELFF. The chain employs TRBV20-1 and TRBJ2-2; D remains ambiguous. The V gene lost 3 bases and the J gene lost 7 bases, with 12 bases spanning the gap. CDR1 and CDR2 (germline): DFQATT, SNEGSKA (reference sequence). The CDR3 loop spans 13 amino acids.

The chain joins TRBV6-5 to TRBJ2-5; tentatively, D is TRBD2 (5 bases). With 6 bases removed from V and 5 bases from J, the gap between germline ends came to 13 bases. Per the germline V gene, CDR1 is MNHEY and CDR2 is SVGAGI. There are 13 residues in the CDR3. The CDR3 DNA follows: TGTGCCAGCAGAAACTCGGGCGGGGAGACCCAGTACTTC. Its translation is CASRNSGGETQYF.

CDR3 DNA: TGCGCCAGCAGCCTCGTCCAAGGCCAGGATTCACCCCTCCACTTT. Protein sequence: CASSLVQGQDSPLHF. V usage is TRBV4-1 and J usage is TRBJ1-6; the D is unclear. Germline values: CDR1 MGHRA, CDR2 YSYEKL. The CDR3 spans 15 residues. Trimming pared 4 bases from V and 8 bases from J, leaving 15 bases between.

The chain couples TRBV28 to TRBJ2-3, with a weak D call TRBD2 (6 bases). The CDR3 loop spans 14 amino acids. Germline values: CDR1 MDHEN, CDR2 SYDVKM. The germline V and J ends were trimmed by 7 bases and 1 base, with 12 bases remaining between them. The CDR3 is CASTDSGGTDTQYF. The CDR3 DNA reads as TGTGCCAGCACCGATAGCGGAGGCACAGATACGCAGTATTTT.

The J gene is TRBJ2-1, the V gene TRBV4-2; 10 positions agree with TRBD2. Germline V lookup: CDR1 LGHNA, CDR2 YNFKEQ. The CDR3 is 15 residues long. The ends lost 6 bases at V and 6 bases at J; junction bases unmatched: 8. The CDR3: CASRSGLAGANEQFF. CDR3 sequence (DNA): TGTGCCAGCAGGTCCGGGCTAGCGGGGGCCAATGAGCAGTTCTTC.

This chain joins TRBV29-1 and TRBJ2-7, with unresolved D. This CDR3 region has 13 residues. V was trimmed by 5 bases and J by 5 bases, leaving 16 bases between them. Germline V gene sequence: CDR1 SQVTM, CDR2 ANQGSEA. In DNA, the CDR3 is TGCAGCGTTCTCCGGAACAGTTTCGACGAGCAGTACTTC. Translation: CSVLRNSFDEQYF.

The gene calls are TRBV4-1 and TRBJ2-6, with 9 positions matching TRBD1. This CDR3 has 17 amino acids. Germline V gene lookup returns CDR1 MGHRA and CDR2 YSYEKL. The junction had 7 bases not matched to a gene; V was cut back by 6 bases and J by 1 base. CDR3 nucleotide sequence: TGCGCCAGCAGTCCCCCGGGACAGGGATCTGGGGCCAACGTCCTGACTTTC. The encoded protein is CASSPPGQGSGANVLTF.

V usage is TRBV19 and J usage is TRBJ1-1; TRBD1 is a possible D gene (5 bases). Germline V gene data show CDR1 as LNHDA and CDR2 as SQIVND (reference sequence). CDR3 length equals 15 residues. Trimming shortened V by 6 bases and J by 0 bases, and 14 bases separated the two germline ends. CDR3 nucleotides: TGTGCCAGTAGAATCTCAGGGAAAATGAACACTGAAGCTTTCTTT. This encodes CASRISGKMNTEAFF.

This clone came up a few times. In nucleotides, the CDR3 is TGTGCTGTCCTGGAGTACGAGCAGTACTTC. The encoded protein is CAVLEYEQYF. The chain links TRBV6-5 to TRBJ2-7; D call uncertain. Per the germline V gene, CDR1 is MNHEY and CDR2 is SVGAGI. The CDR3 extends over 10 amino acids.

This sequence joins TRBV28 and TRBJ1-5; D possibly corresponds to TRBD1 (5 bases). The germline gives CDR1 MDHEN, CDR2 SYDVKM. CDR3 length: 15 amino acids. The V gene lost 5 bases and the J gene lost 3 bases, with 14 bases spanning the gap. CDR3 coding DNA: TGTGCCAGCAGTCCCCAGCAGGGCTACAATCAGCCCCAGCATTTT. This translates into CASSPQQGYNQPQHF.

This clone appeared once. This rearrangement joins TRBV21-1 to TRBJ2-7; TRBD1 is the table's D call and was not checked against the DNA. TRBV21-1 is noted as a pseudogene. The CDR3 spans 16 residues. CDR3 amino acids: CASSKVGDRGPYEQYF. The CDR3 DNA follows: TGTGCCAGCAGCAAAGTCGGGGACAGGGGGCCCTACGAGCAGTACTTC.

The chain combines TRBV18 with TRBJ2-7, with TRBD1 identical over 8 bases. Germline lookup yields CDR1 KGHSH and CDR2 LQKENI. The CDR3 is 12 residues long. J was trimmed by 6 bases and V by 5 bases; bases with no gene match: 3. The CDR3, as DNA: TGTGCCAGCTCATACGGACAGGGCGAGCAGTACTTC. Its protein product is CASSYGQGEQYF.

The chain carries TRBV3-1 (or the pseudogene TRBV3-2) and TRBJ2-3; 9 bases match TRBD2. J gave up 4 bases and V 7 bases, and 3 bases lay outside the gene matches. The CDR3 is 13 residues long. Germline CDR1 LGHDT, CDR2 YNNKEL (reference sequence). CDR3 region: CASIAGAADTQYF. The CDR3 nucleotides are TGTGCCAGCATAGCGGGAGCTGCAGATACGCAGTATTTT.

CDR3 in amino acids: CASSLPPGGTDTQYF. In DNA form, the CDR3 reads TGTGCCAGCAGCCTTCCCCCGGGTGGCACAGATACGCAGTATTTT. J is TRBJ2-3 and V is TRBV6-5; D gene ambiguous. Trimming removed 6 bases at V and 1 base at J, with 14 bases between. Germline CDR1 is MNHEY and CDR2 is SVGAGI. This CDR3 comprises 15 residues.

This clone turned up a few times. This chain links TRBV11-2 with TRBJ1-2; D possibly corresponds to TRBD1 (5 bases). The CDR3 has 13 amino acids. Germline lookup yields CDR1 SGHAT and CDR2 FQNNGV. V was shortened by 1 base and J by 8 bases, with 11 bases between the two germline ends. CDR3 protein: CASSLVQGGGYTF. Written as DNA, the CDR3 is TGTGCCAGCAGCTTAGTTCAGGGCGGCGGCTACACCTTC.

The chain combines TRBV18 with TRBJ2-1, with 10 bases matching TRBD1. The germline V gene encodes CDR1 KGHSH and CDR2 LQKENI. The V gene end was trimmed by 2 bases and the J gene end by 10 bases; junction bases not matched to a gene: 8. The CDR3 spans 15 residues. The DNA of the CDR3 is TGTGCCAGCTCACCATTGGGACAGGGGTTCTTGGAGCAGTTCTTC. Translation gives CASSPLGQGFLEQFF.

The chain has TRBV19 and TRBJ2-1, with TRBD2 matching over 11 bases. The V segment lost 10 bases and the J segment 9 bases; nucleotides outside the gene matches: 11. Germline V gene sequence: CDR1 LNHDA, CDR2 SQIVND (reference sequence). The CDR3 is 14 amino acids. CDR3 in amino acids: CATSGVAGGIEQFF. CDR3 nucleotide sequence: TGTGCCACCTCGGGGGTAGCGGGAGGGATTGAGCAGTTCTTC.

This chain connects TRBV29-1 to TRBJ2-5; the D gene is possibly TRBD1 (6 bases). V shed 6 bases and J shed 4 bases, with 15 bases lying between them. The CDR3 contains 13 residues. In germline, CDR1 is SQVTM, CDR2 ANQGSEA. CDR3: CSVGTRLTETQYF. CDR3 nucleotides: TGCAGCGTAGGGACACGCTTGACAGAGACCCAGTACTTC.

This clone is a singleton in its sample. V and J are TRBV15 and TRBJ2-3; 8 nucleotides align to TRBD1. Germline V gives CDR1 LNHNV, CDR2 YYDKDF (reference sequence). This CDR3 spans 15 amino acids. The V gene end was trimmed by 2 bases and the J gene end by 6 bases; junction bases not matched to a gene: 7. The CDR3 DNA is TGTGCCACCAGCAGAAGACAGGGGTTTTCGGATACGCAGTATTTT. Translated, it gives CATSRRQGFSDTQYF. Complete variable domain (other parts from reference TRBV15 and TRBJ2-3): DAMVIQNPRYQVTQFGKPVTLSCSQTLNHNVMYWYQQKSSQAPKLLFHYYDKDFNNEADTPDNFQSRRPNTSFCFLDIRSPGLGDTAMYLCATSRRQGFSDTQYFGPGTRLTVL.

The genes are TRBV9 and TRBJ1-3; D is unresolved. Germline-derived CDR1 and CDR2 are SGDLS and YYNGEE. Trimming pared 2 bases from V and 6 bases from J, leaving 6 bases between. The CDR3 consists of 12 residues. CDR3 in amino acids: CASSVGPNTIYF. The DNA of the CDR3 is TGTGCCAGCAGCGTGGGCCCAAACACCATATATTTT.

CDR3 DNA sequence: TGTGCCAGCAGGTATTTGACCACCGGGATGTTCCCTGAAGCTTTCTTT. It encodes CASRYLTTGMFPEAFF. This rearrangement joins TRBV2 to TRBJ1-1; D is uncertain. The CDR3 is 16 amino acids. The V end was cut by 6 bases, the J end by 6 bases, with 23 bases between. CDR1 and CDR2 from the germline V gene are SNHLY and FYNNEI. Full variable domain (rest looked up from reference TRBV2 and TRBJ1-1): EPEVTQTPSHQVTQMGQEVILRCVPISNHLYFYWYRQILGQKVEFLVSFYNNEISEKSEIFDDQFSVERPDGSNFTLKIRSTKLEDSAMYFCASRYLTTGMFPEAFFGQGTRLTVV.

CDR3 loop: CSKMDRAGEQYF. CDR3 DNA sequence: TGCAGCAAGATGGACAGGGCCGGCGAGCAGTACTTC. The chain has TRBV29-1 and TRBJ2-7; TRBD1 agrees at 8 bases. The V gene's germline CDR1 is SQVTM and CDR2 ANQGSEA. CDR3 length equals 12 residues. The trim removed 8 bases at V and 6 bases at J, leaving 9 bases unmatched.

The V call is TRBV7-9, the J call TRBJ1-3, with unresolved D. The CDR3 sequence is 14 residues long. The germline V and J ends were trimmed by 0 bases and 2 bases, with 5 bases remaining between them. The germline CDR1 and CDR2 sequences are SEHNR and FQNEAQ (reference sequence). In nucleotides, the CDR3 is TGTGCCAGCAGCTTAGCGGCACCTGGAAACACCATATATTTT. Translated, it gives CASSLAAPGNTIYF.

V and J are TRBV6-6 and TRBJ1-1; D is undetermined. From germline, CDR1 is MNHNY and CDR2 SVGAGI (reference sequence). V was shortened by 11 bases and J by 6 bases, with 13 bases between the two germline ends. The CDR3 is 11 amino acids. The CDR3 region has the DNA TGTGCCTCTAGGTCAGCGGCTGAAGCTTTCTTT. This sequence encodes CASRSAAEAFF.